This TCR beta chain derives from a study of blood T cell repertoires in COVID-19. Background on the study: The United States, Italy and Spain provided the acute and convalescent COVID-19 samples. Sources were T cells, B-cell-depleted T cells, or PBMCs; the material itself was cDNA or gDNA.

V was shortened by 8 bases and J by 7 bases, with 15 bases between the two germline ends. Per the germline V gene, CDR1 is SNHLY and CDR2 is FYNNEI. CDR3 length equals 14 residues. Authors' data handling: From reference gene primer amplification, estimates of nucleated cell counts were derived. Sequenced by immunoSEQ multiplex PCR; TCRdb stores in-frame clones only, minus some. D and trimming come from the DNA, and the V and J calls and clone size come from that table. The sample lists 100,000 to 120,000 clones; roughly four fifths were seen once. The J gene is TRBJ1-6, the V gene TRBV2; D is undetermined. Source material: peripheral blood. The TCR originated in a woman aged 55-70 years with acute or convalescent COVID-19. Written as DNA, the CDR3 is TGTGCCAGCGGGTGGGGAGCGGGGAATTCACCCCTCCACTTT. As protein: CASGWGAGNSPLHF.